The 14 T cell receptor beta chains in this list originate from one sample, sequenced in a study of T cell repertoires in cytomegalovirus infection. TCRdb re-derived calls from the reads in MiXCR, one entry per CDR3 protein. The table includes hundreds of thousands of distinct CDR3 sequences, 30% to 40% detected once. The sample comprised PBMCs. Receptor source: a human donor in good health (CMV status not recorded). Some clones in this sample may be carry-over from other donors' samples.

The chain is built from TRBV19 and TRBJ1-1, with D hard to call. Germline CDR1 reads LNHDA; CDR2 reads SQIVND (reference sequence). This CDR3 has 16 residues. Trimming shortened V by 3 bases and J by 0 bases, and 14 bases separated the two germline ends. In DNA, the CDR3 is TGTGCCAGTAGTATGTTTTCCAGAACCTTGAACACTGAAGCTTTCTTT. Protein product: CASSMFSRTLNTEAFF.

This chain links TRBV27 with TRBJ1-1; D is possibly TRBD1 (5 bases). The CDR3 is 12 residues long. In germline, CDR1 is MNHEY, CDR2 SMNVEV (reference sequence). V lost 6 bases and J lost 6, with 11 bases in between. The CDR3 DNA follows: TGTGCCAGCAGCCCGGGACCTTCTGAAGCTTTCTTT. This codes for CASSPGPSEAFF.

The genes are TRBV29-1 and TRBJ2-1; 8 bases align to TRBD2. The trim removed 0 bases at V and 6 bases at J, leaving 7 bases unmatched. Germline V gene data show CDR1 as SQVTM and CDR2 as ANQGSEA. The CDR3 runs to 15 residues. The CDR3 sequence: CSVEDLAGGRNEQFF. For the CDR3, the DNA is TGCAGCGTTGAAGATCTTGCGGGGGGACGCAATGAGCAGTTCTTC.

In the case of this clonotype: One junction end does not reproduce the germline sequence, and a read error may be involved. V is TRBV11-2 and J is TRBJ2-5, with D unclear. The germline gives CDR1 SGHAT, CDR2 FQNNGV. The CDR3 spans 13 residues. CDR3 bases: TGTGCCAGCAGCCTAGGCAGCCACGAGACCCAGGACTTC. It specifies CASSLGSHETQDF.

This chain joins TRBV7-2 and TRBJ2-3, with 11 bases fitting TRBD2. The CDR3 has 20 residues. Germline V gives CDR1 SGHTA, CDR2 FQGNSA. V was clipped by 5 bases and J by 5 bases; unmatched bases: 21. CDR3 nucleotide sequence: TGTGCCAGCAGCAAACAGTGGGACTTAGCGGGGGGGCCTGAGAAAGATACGCAGTATTTT. Encoded protein: CASSKQWDLAGGPEKDTQYF.

In its sample, this clonotype was seen a few times. The chain joins TRBV19 to TRBJ1-4; the D is unclear. The CDR3 is made up of 11 amino acids. In germline, CDR1 is LNHDA, CDR2 SQIVND (reference sequence). Trimming cost V 7 bases and J 12 bases, with 12 bases left between them. DNA of the CDR3: TGTGCCAGTACCGCGGGGATACAACTGTTTTTT. It is translated as CASTAGIQLFF.

This clonotype was found a few times. The V call is TRBV29-1, the J call TRBJ1-2; maybe TRBD1 (6 bases). From germline, CDR1 is SQVTM and CDR2 ANQGSEA. With 7 bases removed from V and 8 bases from J, the gap between germline ends came to 14 bases. The CDR3 loop spans 11 amino acids. CDR3 sequence reads: CSATGRGGYTF. Written as DNA, the CDR3 is TGCAGCGCCACAGGGAGGGGCGGCTACACCTTC.

This clonotype was seen a few times. The J gene is TRBJ1-1, the V gene TRBV6-5; 7 bases agree with TRBD1. This CDR3 region has 14 residues. In germline, CDR1 is MNHEY, CDR2 SVGAGI. With 1 base clipped from V and 5 bases from J, the junction kept 4 bases outside the gene matches. CDR3 residues: CASSYWGQSTEAFF. The CDR3 DNA reads TGTGCCAGCAGTTACTGGGGACAGTCAACTGAAGCTTTCTTT.

This clonotype was seen a few times. This chain connects TRBV20-1 to TRBJ2-3; TRBD2 matches 10 bases. Germline V gene sequence: CDR1 DFQATT, CDR2 SNEGSKA (reference sequence). The V gene end was trimmed by 6 bases and the J gene end by 0 bases; junction bases not matched to a gene: 6. CDR3 length: 15 residues. In DNA form, the CDR3 reads TGCAGTGCAGGCCAAGCGGGGGGGAGCACAGATACGCAGTATTTT. Its translation is CSAGQAGGSTDTQYF.

The rearrangement uses TRBV12-3 or TRBV12-4 and TRBJ2-2; 7 bases fit TRBD2. Germline trimming cut 2 bases from V and 0 bases from J; bases unmatched to any gene: 12. CDR3 size: 19 residues. As DNA, the CDR3 is TGTGCCAGCAGTTTACGGTTGGTACCTAGCGGAACGAACACCGGGGAGCTGTTTTTT. This translates into CASSLRLVPSGTNTGELFF.

This clonotype was detected only a few times. This chain uses TRBV7-9 with TRBJ1-3, with D perhaps matching TRBD1 (6 bases). The CDR3 is 14 amino acids. V was shortened by 4 bases and J by 2 bases, with 9 bases between the two germline ends. Germline V gene data show CDR1 as SEHNR and CDR2 as FQNEAQ (reference sequence). Written as DNA, the CDR3 is TGTGCCAGCAGCTCCGGACAGACTGGAAACACCATATATTTT. This encodes CASSSGQTGNTIYF. Full variable domain (remainder filled in from reference TRBV7-9 and TRBJ1-3): DTGVSQNPRHKITKRGQNVTFRCDPISEHNRLYWYRQTLGQGPEFLTYFQNEAQLEKSRLLSDRFSAERPKGSFSTLEIQRTEQGDSAMYLCASSSGQTGNTIYFGEGSWLTVV.

As for this clonotype: A read error may account for a junction end that differs from germline. This chain links TRBV28 with TRBJ2-2, with 7 nucleotides matching TRBD2. CDR3 length: 14 residues. Germline values: CDR1 MDHEN, CDR2 SYDVKM. Here the CDR3 reads CASKIGGGTGVLFF. The DNA for the CDR3 is TGTGCCAGCAAAATTGGCGGGGGAACCGGGGTGCTGTTTTTT. Complete variable domain (other parts from reference TRBV28 and TRBJ2-2): DVKVTQSSRYLVKRTGEKVFLECVQDMDHENMFWYRQDPGLGLRLIYFSYDVKMKEKGDIPEGYSVSREKKERFSLILESASTNQTSMYLCASKIGGGTGVLFFGEGSRLTVL.

This clonotype occurred a few times. The J gene is TRBJ2-7, the V gene TRBV7-9; 8 bases match TRBD1. Germline V gene sequence: CDR1 SEHNR, CDR2 FQNEAQ (reference sequence). The CDR3 loop spans 16 amino acids. V lost 5 bases to trimming and J lost 0 bases; unmatched junction nucleotides: 9. CDR3 in amino acids: CASSPKTGASSYEQYF. CDR3 coding DNA: TGTGCCAGCAGCCCAAAGACAGGGGCGAGCTCCTACGAGCAGTACTTC.

The chain links TRBV9 to TRBJ2-3, with 9 bases lining up with TRBD1. Trimming removed 5 bases from V and 4 bases from J; junction bases left unmatched: 11. The germline V gene has CDR1 SGDLS and CDR2 YYNGEE. The CDR3 runs to 16 residues. Written as DNA, the CDR3 is TGTGCCAGCAGGAGCCCGGACAGGGGCTACCCAGATACGCAGTATTTT. It translates to CASRSPDRGYPDTQYF.